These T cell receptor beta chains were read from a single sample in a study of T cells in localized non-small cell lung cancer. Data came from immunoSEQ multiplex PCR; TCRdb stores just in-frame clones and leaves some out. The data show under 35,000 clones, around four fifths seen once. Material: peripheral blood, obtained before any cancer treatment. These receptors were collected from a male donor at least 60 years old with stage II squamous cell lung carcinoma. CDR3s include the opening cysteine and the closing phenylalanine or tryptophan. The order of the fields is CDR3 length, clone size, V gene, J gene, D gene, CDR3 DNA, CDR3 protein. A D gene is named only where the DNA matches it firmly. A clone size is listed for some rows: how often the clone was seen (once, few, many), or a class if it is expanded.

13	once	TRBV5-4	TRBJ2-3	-	TGTGCCAGCAGCAAAACACCGGCAGGCACGCAGTATTTT	CASSKTPAGTQYF
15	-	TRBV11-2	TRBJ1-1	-	TGTGCCAGCAGCTTACAGGGTGCCATGAACACTGAAGCTTTCTTT	CASSLQGAMNTEAFF
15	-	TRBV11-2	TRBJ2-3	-	TGTGCCAGCAGCCCCCTACAGAGCACCCCAGATACGCAGTATTTT	CASSPLQSTPDTQYF
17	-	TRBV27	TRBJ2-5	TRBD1	TGTGCCAGCAGTCTTAGACAGGGGCGACCCCAATCAGAGACCCAGTACTTC	CASSLRQGRPQSETQYF
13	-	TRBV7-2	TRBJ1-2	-	TGTGCCAGCAGTACCACAGGCGTCTATGGCTACACCTTC	CASSTTGVYGYTF
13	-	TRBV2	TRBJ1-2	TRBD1	TGTGCCAGCACCTTAGACAGGGTCGCTGGCTACACCTTC	CASTLDRVAGYTF
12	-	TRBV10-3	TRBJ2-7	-	TGTGCCATCAGTGGGTTTACCTACGAGCAGTACTTC	CAISGFTYEQYF
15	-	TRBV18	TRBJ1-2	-	TGTGCCAGCTCACCAGATGGAGGGGATAACTATGGCTACACCTTC	CASSPDGGDNYGYTF
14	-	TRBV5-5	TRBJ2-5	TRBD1	TGTGCCAGCAGCCCCGGGGACAGGGAAGAGACCCAGTACTTC	CASSPGDREETQYF
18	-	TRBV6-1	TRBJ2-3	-	TGTGCCAGCAGTGAAGCCGCGTTTGGTGGAGGTGGCACAGATACGCAGTATTTT	CASSEAAFGGGGTDTQYF
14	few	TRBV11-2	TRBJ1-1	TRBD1	TGTGCCAGCAGCTTAGACCGGACAGGGACTGAAGCTTTCTTT	CASSLDRTGTEAFF
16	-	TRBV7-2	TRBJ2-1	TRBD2	TGTGCCAGCAGCTTAGTAGCGGGGACCTCCTACAATGAGCAGTTCTTC	CASSLVAGTSYNEQFF
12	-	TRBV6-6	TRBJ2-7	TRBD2	TGTGCCAGCAGGACAGCGGGATACGAGCAGTACTTC	CASRTAGYEQYF
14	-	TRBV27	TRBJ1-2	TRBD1	TGTGCCAGCAGTGTCCCAGGGGGACCGTATGGCTACACCTTC	CASSVPGGPYGYTF
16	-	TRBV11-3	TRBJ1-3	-	TGTGCCAGCAGCCCGGGACCGACAAGCTCTGGAAACACCATATATTTT	CASSPGPTSSGNTIYF
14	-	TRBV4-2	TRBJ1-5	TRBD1	TGTGCCAGCAGCCAAGATTTGGTGGACAGGGCAATGAATTTT	CASSQDLVDRAMNF
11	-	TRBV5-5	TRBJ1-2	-	TGTGCCAGCAGCTTGAACTATGGCTACACCTTC	CASSLNYGYTF
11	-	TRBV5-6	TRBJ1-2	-	TGTGCCAGCAGCTCAGGGGATGGCTACACCTTC	CASSSGDGYTF
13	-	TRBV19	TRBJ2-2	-	TGTGCCAGTAGTGCCCTTGAAACCGGGGAGCTGTTTTTT	CASSALETGELFF
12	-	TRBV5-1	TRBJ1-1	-	TGCGCCAGCAGTCACGACGGATTTGAAGCTTTCTTT	CASSHDGFEAFF
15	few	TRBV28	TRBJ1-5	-	TGTGCCAGCAACCCCCCCGAGGGACTCAATCAGCCCCAGCATTTT	CASNPPEGLNQPQHF
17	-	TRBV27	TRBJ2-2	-	TGTGCCAGCAGTTCCATGGGACTCCCACCATACACCGGGGAGCTGTTTTTT	CASSSMGLPPYTGELFF
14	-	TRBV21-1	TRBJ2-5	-	TGTGCCACCTGGACTAGCGGGAGGGAAGAGACCCAGTACTTC	CATWTSGREETQYF
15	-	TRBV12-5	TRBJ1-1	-	TGTGCTAGTGGGGCTACCTTACAGGGAGGGACTGAAGCTTTCTTT	CASGATLQGGTEAFF
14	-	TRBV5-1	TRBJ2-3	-	TGCGCCAGCAGTCCAAGCTCTATGTCAGATACGCAGTATTTT	CASSPSSMSDTQYF
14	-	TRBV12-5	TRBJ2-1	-	TGTGCTAGTGGTTCCCCGTTTCGGATCAATGAGCAGTTCTTC	CASGSPFRINEQFF
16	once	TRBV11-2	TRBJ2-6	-	TGTGCCAGCAGCTTCCGTGGGGCGGACGGGGCCAACGTCCTGACTTTC	CASSFRGADGANVLTF
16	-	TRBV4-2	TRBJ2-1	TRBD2	TGTGCCAGCAGCCTGCTGACTAGCGGGGATTACAATGAGCAGTTCTTC	CASSLLTSGDYNEQFF
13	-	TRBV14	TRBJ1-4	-	TGTGCCAGCAGCCAAGATCAAGGTGAAAAACTGTTTTTT	CASSQDQGEKLFF
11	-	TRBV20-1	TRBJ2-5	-	TGCAGTGCGGTGGATAGCCCGACCCAGTACTTC	CSAVDSPTQYF
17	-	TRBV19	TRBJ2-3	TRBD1	TGTGCCAGTAATATCCCATCGACAGGGTTGAGCACAGATACGCAGTATTTT	CASNIPSTGLSTDTQYF
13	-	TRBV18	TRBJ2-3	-	TGTGCCAGCTCACCGCAGGACACAGATACGCAGTATTTT	CASSPQDTDTQYF
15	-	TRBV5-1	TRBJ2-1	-	TGCGCCAGCAGCTTGGCTGAAGTAGGCTACAATGAGCAGTTCTTC	CASSLAEVGYNEQFF
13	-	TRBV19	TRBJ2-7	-	TGTGCCAGTAGTATATTGGCAGGGGAGGAGCAGTACTTC	CASSILAGEEQYF
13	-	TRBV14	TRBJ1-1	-	TGTGCCAGCAGCCAACAGCGAGACACTGAAGCTTTCTTT	CASSQQRDTEAFF
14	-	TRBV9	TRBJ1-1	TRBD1	TGTGCCAGCAGCGCAACAGGGGAAAGCACTGAAGCTTTCTTT	CASSATGESTEAFF
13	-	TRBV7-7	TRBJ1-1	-	TGTGCTAGCAGCTTATACAGGGACACTGAAGCTTTCTTT	CASSLYRDTEAFF
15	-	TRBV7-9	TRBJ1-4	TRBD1	TGTGCCAGCAGCCCACAGGGGGCGGCGAGTGAAAAACTGTTTTTT	CASSPQGAASEKLFF
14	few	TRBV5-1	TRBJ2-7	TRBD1	TGCGCCAGTAGCAGGGAACAGGGGGCAGGCGAGCAGTACTTC	CASSREQGAGEQYF
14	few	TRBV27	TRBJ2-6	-	TGTGCCAGCAGTTTATCGTACGGGGCCAACGTCCTGACTTTC	CASSLSYGANVLTF
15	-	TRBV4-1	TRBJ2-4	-	TGCGCCAGCAGCCAAAACACGGATTCCAAAAACATTCAGTACTTC	CASSQNTDSKNIQYF
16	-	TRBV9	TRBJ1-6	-	TGTGCCAGCAGCGTAGCGCCGGGGTCACTCAATTCACCCCTCCACTTT	CASSVAPGSLNSPLHF
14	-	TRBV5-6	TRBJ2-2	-	TGTGCCAGCAGCGTAACAGGGTTCACCGGGGAGCTGTTTTTT	CASSVTGFTGELFF